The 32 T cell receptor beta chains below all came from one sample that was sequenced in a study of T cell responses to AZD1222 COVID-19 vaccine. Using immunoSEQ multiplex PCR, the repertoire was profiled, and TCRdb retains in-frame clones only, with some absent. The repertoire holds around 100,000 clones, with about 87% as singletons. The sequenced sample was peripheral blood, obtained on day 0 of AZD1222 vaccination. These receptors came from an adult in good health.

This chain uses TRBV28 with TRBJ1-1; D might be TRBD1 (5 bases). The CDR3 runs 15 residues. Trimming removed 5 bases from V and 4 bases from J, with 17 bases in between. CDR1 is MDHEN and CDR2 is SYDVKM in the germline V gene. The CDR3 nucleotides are TGTGCCAGCAGTCTGGAGCAGGGTCTAGGCACTGAAGCTTTCTTT. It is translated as CASSLEQGLGTEAFF.

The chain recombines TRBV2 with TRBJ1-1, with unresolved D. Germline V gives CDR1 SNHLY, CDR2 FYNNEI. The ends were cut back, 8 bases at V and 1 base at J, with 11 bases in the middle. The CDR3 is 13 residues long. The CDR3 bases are TGTGCCAGCGGGGAGGACCGGAACACTGAAGCTTTCTTT. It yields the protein CASGEDRNTEAFF.

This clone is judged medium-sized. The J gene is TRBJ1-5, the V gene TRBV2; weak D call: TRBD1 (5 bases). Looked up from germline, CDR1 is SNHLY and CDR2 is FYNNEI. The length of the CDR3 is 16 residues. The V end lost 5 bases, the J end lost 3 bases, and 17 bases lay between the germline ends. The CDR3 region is CASSLGQGQNNQPQHF. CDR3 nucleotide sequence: TGTGCCAGCAGTTTAGGTCAGGGTCAAAACAATCAGCCCCAGCATTTT.

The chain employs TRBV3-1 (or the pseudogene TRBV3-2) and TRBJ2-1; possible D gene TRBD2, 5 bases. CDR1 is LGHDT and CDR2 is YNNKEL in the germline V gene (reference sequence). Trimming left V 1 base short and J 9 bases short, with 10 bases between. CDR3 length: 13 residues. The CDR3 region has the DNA TGTGCCAGCAGCCAAGGACTACCCTCTGAGCAGTTCTTC. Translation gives CASSQGLPSEQFF.

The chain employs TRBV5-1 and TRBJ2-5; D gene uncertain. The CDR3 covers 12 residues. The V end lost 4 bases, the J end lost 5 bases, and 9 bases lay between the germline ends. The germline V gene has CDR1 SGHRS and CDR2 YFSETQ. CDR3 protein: CASSPLRETQYF. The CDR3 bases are TGCGCCAGCAGCCCTCTTCGGGAGACCCAGTACTTC.

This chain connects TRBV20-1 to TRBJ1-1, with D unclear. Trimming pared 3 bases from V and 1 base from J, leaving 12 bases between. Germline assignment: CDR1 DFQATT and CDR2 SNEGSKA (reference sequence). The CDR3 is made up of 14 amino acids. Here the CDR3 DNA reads TGCAGTGCTAGTATCTCAGGACGGAACACTGAAGCTTTCTTT. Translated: CSASISGRNTEAFF.

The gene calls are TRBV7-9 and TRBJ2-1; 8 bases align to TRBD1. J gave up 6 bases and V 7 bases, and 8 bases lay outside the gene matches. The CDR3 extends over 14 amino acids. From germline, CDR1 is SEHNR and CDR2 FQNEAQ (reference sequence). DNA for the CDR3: TGTGCCAGCACCGGACAGGGAAATGGCAATGAGCAGTTCTTC. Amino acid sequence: CASTGQGNGNEQFF.

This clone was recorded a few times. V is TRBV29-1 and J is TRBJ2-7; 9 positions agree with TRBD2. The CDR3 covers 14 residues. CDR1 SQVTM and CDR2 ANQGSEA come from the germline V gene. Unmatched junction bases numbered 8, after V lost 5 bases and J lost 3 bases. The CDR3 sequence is CSVSLAGTNYEQYF. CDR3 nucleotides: TGCAGCGTTTCCCTAGCGGGAACCAACTACGAGCAGTACTTC.

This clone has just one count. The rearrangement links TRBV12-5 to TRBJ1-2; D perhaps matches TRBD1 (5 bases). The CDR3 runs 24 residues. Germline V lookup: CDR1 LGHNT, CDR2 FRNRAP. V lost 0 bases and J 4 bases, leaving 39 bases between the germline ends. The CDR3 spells CASGLVTQAESQGTSRLIGYGYTF. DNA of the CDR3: TGTGCTAGTGGTTTGGTAACTCAGGCGGAGTCGCAGGGAACCTCCCGCTTAATTGGCTATGGCTACACCTTC.

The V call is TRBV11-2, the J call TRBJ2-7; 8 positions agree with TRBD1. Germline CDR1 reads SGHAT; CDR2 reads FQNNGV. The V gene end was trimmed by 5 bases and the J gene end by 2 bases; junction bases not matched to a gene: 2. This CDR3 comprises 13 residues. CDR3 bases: TGTGCCAGCAGCCCGGACAGGGCCTACGAGCAGTACTTC. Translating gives CASSPDRAYEQYF. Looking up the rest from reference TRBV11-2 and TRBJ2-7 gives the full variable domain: EAGVAQSPRYKIIEKRQSVAFWCNPISGHATLYWYQQILGQGPKLLIQFQNNGVVDDSQLPKDRFSAERLKGVDSTLKIQPAKLEDSAVYLCASSPDRAYEQYFGPGTRLTVT.

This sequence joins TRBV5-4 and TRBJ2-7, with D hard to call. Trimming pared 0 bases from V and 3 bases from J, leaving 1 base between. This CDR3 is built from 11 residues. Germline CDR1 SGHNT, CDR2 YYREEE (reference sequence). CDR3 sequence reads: CASSLGYEQYF. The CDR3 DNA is TGTGCCAGCAGCTTGGGCTACGAGCAGTACTTC.

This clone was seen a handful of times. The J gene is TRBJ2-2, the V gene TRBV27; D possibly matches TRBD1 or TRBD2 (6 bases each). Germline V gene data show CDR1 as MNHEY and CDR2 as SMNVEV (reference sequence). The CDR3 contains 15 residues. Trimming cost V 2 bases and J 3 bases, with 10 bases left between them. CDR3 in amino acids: CASSLGGPYTGELFF. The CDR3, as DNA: TGTGCCAGCAGTTTAGGGGGGCCCTACACCGGGGAGCTGTTTTTT.

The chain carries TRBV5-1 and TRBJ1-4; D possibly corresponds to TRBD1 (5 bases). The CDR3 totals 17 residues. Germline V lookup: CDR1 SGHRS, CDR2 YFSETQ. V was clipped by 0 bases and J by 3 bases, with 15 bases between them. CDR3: CASSLGQWGRANEKLFF. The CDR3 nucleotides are TGCGCCAGCAGCTTGGGCCAGTGGGGACGGGCTAATGAAAAACTGTTTTTT.

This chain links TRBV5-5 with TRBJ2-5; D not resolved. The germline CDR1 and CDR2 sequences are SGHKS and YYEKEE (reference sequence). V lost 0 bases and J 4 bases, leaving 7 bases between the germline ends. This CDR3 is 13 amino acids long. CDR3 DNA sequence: TGTGCCAGCAGCTTGGGTGCTGCAGAGACCCAGTACTTC. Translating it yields CASSLGAAETQYF.

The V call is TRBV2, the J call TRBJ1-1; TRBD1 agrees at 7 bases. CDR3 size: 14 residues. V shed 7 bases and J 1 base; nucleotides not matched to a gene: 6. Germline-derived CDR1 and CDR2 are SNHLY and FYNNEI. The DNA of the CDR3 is TGTGCCAGCACGGAGACAGGGAGGAACACTGAAGCTTTCTTT. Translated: CASTETGRNTEAFF.

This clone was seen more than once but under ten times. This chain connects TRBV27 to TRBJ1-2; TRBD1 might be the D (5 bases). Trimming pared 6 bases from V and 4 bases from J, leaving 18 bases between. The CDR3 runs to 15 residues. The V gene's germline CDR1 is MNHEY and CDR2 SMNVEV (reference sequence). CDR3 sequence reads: CASSRNGAGGYGYTF. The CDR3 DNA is TGTGCCAGCAGCCGTAACGGGGCGGGGGGCTATGGCTACACCTTC.

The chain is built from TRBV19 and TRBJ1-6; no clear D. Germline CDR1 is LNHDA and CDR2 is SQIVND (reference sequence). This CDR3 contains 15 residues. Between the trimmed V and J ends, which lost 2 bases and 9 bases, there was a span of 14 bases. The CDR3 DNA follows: TGTGCCAGTAGTATATCAACTGGGTTCGGTTCACCCCTCCACTTT. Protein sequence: CASSISTGFGSPLHF.

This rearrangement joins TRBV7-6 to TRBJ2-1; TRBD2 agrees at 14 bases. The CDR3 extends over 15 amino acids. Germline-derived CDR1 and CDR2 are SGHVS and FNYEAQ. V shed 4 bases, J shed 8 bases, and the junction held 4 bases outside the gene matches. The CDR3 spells CASSSTSGGGYEQFF. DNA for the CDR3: TGTGCCAGCAGCTCGACTAGCGGGGGGGGTTATGAGCAGTTCTTC.

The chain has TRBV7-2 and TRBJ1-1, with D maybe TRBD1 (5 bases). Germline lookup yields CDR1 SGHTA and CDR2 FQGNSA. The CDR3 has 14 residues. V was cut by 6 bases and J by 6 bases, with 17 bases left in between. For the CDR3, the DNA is TGTGCCAGCAGTTCCTGGTCGGGGGGTGCTGAAGCTTTCTTT. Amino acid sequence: CASSSWSGGAEAFF.

The chain's CDR3 is CASSRTSGLTDTQYF. DNA of the CDR3: TGTGCCAGCAGCCGGACTAGCGGCCTCACAGATACGCAGTATTTT. J is TRBJ2-3 and V is TRBV3-1 (or the pseudogene TRBV3-2); 10 nucleotides align to TRBD2. The CDR3 has 15 amino acids. Germline V gene sequence: CDR1 LGHDT, CDR2 YNNKEL (reference sequence). V shed 4 bases and J 2 bases; nucleotides not matched to a gene: 3.

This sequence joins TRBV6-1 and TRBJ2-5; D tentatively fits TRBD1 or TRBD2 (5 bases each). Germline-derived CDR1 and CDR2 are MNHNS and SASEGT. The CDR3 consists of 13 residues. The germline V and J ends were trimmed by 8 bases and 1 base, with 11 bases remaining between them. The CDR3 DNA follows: TGTGCCAGCGGCCCCGGGGCCCAAGAGACCCAGTACTTC. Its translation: CASGPGAQETQYF.

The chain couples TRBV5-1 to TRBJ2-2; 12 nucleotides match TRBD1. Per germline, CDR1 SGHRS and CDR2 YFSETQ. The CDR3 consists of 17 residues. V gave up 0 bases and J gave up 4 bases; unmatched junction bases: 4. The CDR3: CASSLDPGQGATGELFF. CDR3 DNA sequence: TGCGCCAGCAGCTTGGACCCGGGACAGGGGGCCACCGGGGAGCTGTTTTTT.

The CDR3 DNA reads as TGCGCCAGCAGCCCCGGGACAGGGGATTACGGGGAGCTGTTTTTT. Its protein product is CASSPGTGDYGELFF. The J gene is TRBJ2-2, the V gene TRBV5-1; 10 bases map to TRBD1. Germline values: CDR1 SGHRS, CDR2 YFSETQ. V lost 4 bases and J lost 7; bases outside the gene matches: 7. There are 15 residues in the CDR3.

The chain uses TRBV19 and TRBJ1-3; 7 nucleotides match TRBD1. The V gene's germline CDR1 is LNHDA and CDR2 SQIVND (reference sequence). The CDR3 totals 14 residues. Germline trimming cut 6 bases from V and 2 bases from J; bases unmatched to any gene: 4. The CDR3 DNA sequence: TGTGCCAGTAGAGAACAGGGGCCTGGAAACACCATATATTTT. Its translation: CASREQGPGNTIYF.

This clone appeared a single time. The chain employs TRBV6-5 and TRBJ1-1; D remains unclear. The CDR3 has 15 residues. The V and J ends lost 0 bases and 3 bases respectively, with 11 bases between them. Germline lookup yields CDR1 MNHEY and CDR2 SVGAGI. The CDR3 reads CASSYSRSAHTEAFF. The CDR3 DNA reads TGTGCCAGCAGTTACTCGAGGTCAGCTCACACTGAAGCTTTCTTT.

The CDR3 region is CASSPGGGTGNTIYF. The CDR3 coding sequence is TGTGCCAGCAGCCCCGGCGGGGGGACTGGAAACACCATATATTTT. This sequence joins TRBV3-1 (or the pseudogene TRBV3-2) and TRBJ1-3; D may be TRBD1 (5 bases). Deletions cut 4 bases from V and 2 bases from J, with 12 bases between. Germline V gives CDR1 LGHDT, CDR2 YNNKEL (reference sequence). There are 15 residues in the CDR3.

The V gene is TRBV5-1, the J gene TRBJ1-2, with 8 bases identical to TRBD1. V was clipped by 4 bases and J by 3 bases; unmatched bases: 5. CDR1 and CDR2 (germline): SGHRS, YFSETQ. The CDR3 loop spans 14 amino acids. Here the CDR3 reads CASSPDRAHYGYTF. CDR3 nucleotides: TGCGCCAGCAGCCCGGACAGGGCTCACTATGGCTACACCTTC.

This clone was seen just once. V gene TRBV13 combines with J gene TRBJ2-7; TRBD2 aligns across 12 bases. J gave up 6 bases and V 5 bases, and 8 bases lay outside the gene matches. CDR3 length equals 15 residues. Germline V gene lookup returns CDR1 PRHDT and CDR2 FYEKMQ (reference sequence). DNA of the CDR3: TGTGCCAGCAGCCCTTGGACTAGCGGGGTTTCCGAGCAGTACTTC. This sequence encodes CASSPWTSGVSEQYF.

CDR3 sequence reads: CASSFSGLSAGPDEQYF. The CDR3 DNA sequence: TGTGCCAGCAGTTTCTCTGGTTTATCGGCAGGGCCGGATGAGCAGTACTTC. V usage is TRBV27 and J usage is TRBJ2-7; tentative D call: TRBD1 (5 bases). Germline CDR1 is MNHEY and CDR2 is SMNVEV (reference sequence). The V and J ends lost 3 bases and 7 bases respectively, with 25 bases between them. The CDR3 is made up of 17 amino acids.

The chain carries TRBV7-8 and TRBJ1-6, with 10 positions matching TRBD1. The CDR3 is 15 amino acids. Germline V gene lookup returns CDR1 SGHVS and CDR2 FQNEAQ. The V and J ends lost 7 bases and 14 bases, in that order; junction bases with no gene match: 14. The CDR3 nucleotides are TGTGCCAGCACCCTTTTGGGACGGGGACAGGGGTCCCTCCACTTT. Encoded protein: CASTLLGRGQGSLHF.

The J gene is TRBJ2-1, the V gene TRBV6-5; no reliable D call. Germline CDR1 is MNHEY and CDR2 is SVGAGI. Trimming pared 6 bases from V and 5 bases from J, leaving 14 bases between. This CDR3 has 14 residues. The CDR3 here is CASRILLADNEQFF. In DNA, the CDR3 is TGTGCCAGCAGGATCCTCCTTGCGGACAATGAGCAGTTCTTC.

CDR3 region: CASSFVSGSGETQYF. CDR3 in DNA: TGTGCCAGCAGTTTTGTGAGCGGGAGTGGAGAGACCCAGTACTTC. The V gene is TRBV6-5, the J gene TRBJ2-5; the match to TRBD2 covers 8 bases. CDR3 length: 15 residues. The V gene's germline CDR1 is MNHEY and CDR2 SVGAGI. V was clipped by 4 bases and J by 4 bases; unmatched bases: 8.